Given below is one TCR beta chain in context. The sample belongs to a study of blood T cell repertoires in COVID-19. At the level of the study: PBMCs, B-cell-depleted T cells, or T cells provided the cDNA or gDNA that made up the material.

The V gene lost 4 bases and the J gene lost 4 bases, with 10 bases spanning the gap. CDR1 and CDR2 from the germline V gene are SNHLY and FYNNEI. CDR3 length: 13 residues. Cohort assignment relied on participant-reported clinical history. In the original analysis: Amplifying reference gene primers gave estimates of nucleated cell counts. The data were produced by immunoSEQ multiplex PCR, yet TCRdb's version contains in-frame clones alone and is incomplete. V and J calls and clone size come straight from that table; D and trimming were deduced from the DNA. Among roughly 280,000 clones, more than 80% were seen once, and the ten largest hold about 4%.

The TCR originated in a woman aged 25 to 39 with acute COVID-19. The chain links TRBV2 to TRBJ1-1; D may be TRBD1 (6 bases). Sequencing was performed on PBMCs or T cells enriched from blood (not recorded which). CDR3 residues: CASSVRGGTEAFF. The CDR3 nucleotides are TGTGCCAGCAGTGTCCGAGGGGGCACTGAAGCTTTCTTT.